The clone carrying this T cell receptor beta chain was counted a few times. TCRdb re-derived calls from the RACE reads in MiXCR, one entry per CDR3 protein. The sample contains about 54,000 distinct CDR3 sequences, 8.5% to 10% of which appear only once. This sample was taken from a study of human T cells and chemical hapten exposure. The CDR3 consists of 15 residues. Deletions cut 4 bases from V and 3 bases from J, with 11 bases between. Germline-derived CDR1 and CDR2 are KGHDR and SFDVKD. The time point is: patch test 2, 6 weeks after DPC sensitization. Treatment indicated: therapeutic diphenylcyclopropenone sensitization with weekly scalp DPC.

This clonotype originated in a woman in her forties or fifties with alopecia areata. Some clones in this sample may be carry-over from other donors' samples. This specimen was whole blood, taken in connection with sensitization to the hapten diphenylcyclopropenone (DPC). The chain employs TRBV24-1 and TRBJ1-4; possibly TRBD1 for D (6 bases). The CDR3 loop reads CATSDSGTSNEKLFF. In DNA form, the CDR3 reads TGTGCCACCAGTGACTCCGGGACATCTAATGAAAAACTGTTTTTT.